This T cell receptor (beta chain) stems from a study of blood T cell repertoires in COVID-19. Study as a whole: Both acute and convalescent COVID-19 samples were obtained from the United States, Italy and Spain. Sources were T cells, B-cell-depleted T cells, or PBMCs; the material itself was cDNA or gDNA.

The age range of participants was about 18 to 100 years, with residence in about two dozen US areas. J gave up 5 bases and V 5 bases, and 6 bases lay outside the gene matches. CDR3 size: 13 residues. Germline V lookup: CDR1 SQVTM, CDR2 ANQGSEA. As originally analysed: Amplifying reference gene primers gave estimates of nucleated cell counts. The assay was immunoSEQ multiplex PCR, and TCRdb's table has in-frame clones only and misses some. The V and J calls and clone size were taken over from that table, and D and trimming were inferred from the DNA. The sample contains over 200,000 clones, roughly 87% of which appear only once.

The rearrangement links TRBV29-1 to TRBJ2-7; 10 nucleotides agree with TRBD2. The receptor was derived from a man aged 18 to 30 with acute COVID-19. Material: PBMCs or T cells enriched from blood (not recorded which). CDR3 in amino acids: CSVWTSGLNEQYF. CDR3 coding DNA: TGCAGCGTTTGGACTAGCGGACTCAACGAGCAGTACTTC.